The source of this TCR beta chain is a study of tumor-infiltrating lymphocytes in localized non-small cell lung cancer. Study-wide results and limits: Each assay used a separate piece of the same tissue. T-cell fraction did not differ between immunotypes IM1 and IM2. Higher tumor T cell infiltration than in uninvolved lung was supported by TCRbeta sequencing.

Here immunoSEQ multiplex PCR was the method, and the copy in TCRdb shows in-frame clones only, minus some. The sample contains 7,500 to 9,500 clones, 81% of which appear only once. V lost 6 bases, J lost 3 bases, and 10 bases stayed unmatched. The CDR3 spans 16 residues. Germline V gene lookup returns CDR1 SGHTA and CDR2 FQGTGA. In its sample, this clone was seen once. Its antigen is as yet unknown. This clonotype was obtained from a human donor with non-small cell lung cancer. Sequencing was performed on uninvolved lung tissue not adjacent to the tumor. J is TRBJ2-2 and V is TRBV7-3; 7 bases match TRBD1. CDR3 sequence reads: CASSLGTVEDTGELFF. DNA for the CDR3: TGTGCCAGCAGTCTTGGGACAGTCGAAGACACCGGGGAGCTGTTTTTT.